The T cell receptor beta chain described here comes from a study of patients and donors after allogeneic stem cell transplantation. Trimming cost V 3 bases and J 4 bases, with 12 bases left between them. The CDR3 is 14 amino acids. CDR1 is GTSNPN and CDR2 is SVGIG in the germline V gene (reference sequence). Using its own MiXCR run on the RT-PCR reads, TCRdb lists one record per CDR3 protein. The sample has approximately 33,000 distinct CDR3 sequences; nearly 7% are singletons. The TCR sequence derives from a human donor who was either an allogeneic HSCT recipient or a stem cell or donor lymphocyte infusion donor (not recorded which). It is not recorded whose cells these are; they may come from a transplant donor. V is TRBV30 and J is TRBJ2-2; D not certain. Sequenced: blood, either unsorted or a sorted T cell fraction (not recorded which). The CDR3 nucleotides are TGTGCCTGGAGCTCCGAGACAACCACCGGGGAGCTGTTTTTT. Its translation: CAWSSETTTGELFF.